This entry concerns a single TCR beta chain. The data derive from a study of T cell changes during pregnancy in multiple sclerosis. Produced via immunoSEQ multiplex PCR; TCRdb's table is partial and in-frame only. Of 100,000 or so clones listed, over 85% were seen once; the top ten hold about 1.7%. Per the germline V gene, CDR1 is SGHRS and CDR2 is YFSETQ. Trimming took off 1 base at V and 6 bases at J, with 13 bases between the two ends. The CDR3 loop spans 15 amino acids. Sequencing used peripheral blood, obtained after pregnancy. This chain links TRBV5-1 with TRBJ2-2; a possible D gene is TRBD2 (6 bases). This sequence originates from a female donor in good health, enrolled as a control in a pregnancy study. The CDR3 nucleotides read TGCGCCAGCAGCTTGAGGCTGGGGGGACCCGGGGAGCTGTTTTTT. Its translation is CASSLRLGGPGELFF.